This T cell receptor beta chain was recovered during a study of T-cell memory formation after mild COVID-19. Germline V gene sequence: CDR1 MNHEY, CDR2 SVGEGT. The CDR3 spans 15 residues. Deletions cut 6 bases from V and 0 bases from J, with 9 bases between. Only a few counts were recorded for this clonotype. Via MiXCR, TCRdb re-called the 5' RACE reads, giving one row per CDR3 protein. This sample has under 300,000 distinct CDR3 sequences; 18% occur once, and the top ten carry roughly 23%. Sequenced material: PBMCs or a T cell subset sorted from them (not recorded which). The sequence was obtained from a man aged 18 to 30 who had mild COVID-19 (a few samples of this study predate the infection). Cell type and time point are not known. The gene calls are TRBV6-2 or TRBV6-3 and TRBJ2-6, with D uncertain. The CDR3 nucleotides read TGTGCCAGCAGCCCGGTGAGCTCTGGGGCCAACGTCCTGACTTTC. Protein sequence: CASSPVSSGANVLTF.